Sequencing of this T cell receptor (beta chain) was carried out in a study of identical twins. Broader study findings: Twins' surplus sharing was weaker for beta out-of-frame sequences.

Only a few counts were recorded for this clonotype. Its target is unknown. Each CDR3 protein is one row after TCRdb ran MiXCR on the 5' RACE reads. The top ten clones hold around 12% of a sample with 600,000 to 850,000 distinct CDR3 sequences, around a sixth of them seen once. With 4 bases clipped from V and 0 bases from J, the junction kept 3 bases outside the gene matches. The germline V gene has CDR1 DFQATT and CDR2 SNEGSKA (reference sequence). There are 14 residues in the CDR3. The data were also submitted as part of a second study, on T cells expressing NK-cell markers.

Sequencing was done on a sample of PBMCs. The chain recombines TRBV20-1 with TRBJ2-3; 8 bases are a match to TRBD2. The receptor's source is a woman younger than 30 in good health. The CDR3 region has the DNA TGCAGTGCTATGGTAGCGGGAAGCACAGATACGCAGTATTTT. It is translated as CSAMVAGSTDTQYF.